Sequencing of this T cell receptor (beta chain) was carried out in a study of cytomegalovirus exposure and HLA in healthy donors. The PCR ran on 60 Vbeta and 13 Jbeta primers. Libraries were prepared by immunoSEQ multiplex PCR; TCRdb keeps only in-frame clonotypes and omits some of them. Counted here are 160,000 or so clones, roughly 84% occurring once; the ten biggest clones make up over 1.5%. Germline CDR1 and CDR2: SGHDN and FVKESK. The V end was cut by 2 bases, the J end by 4 bases, with 11 bases between. CDR3 length equals 15 residues. This chain links TRBV14 with TRBJ1-4, with a weak D call TRBD1 (5 bases). The material sequenced was PBMCs. This receptor was taken from a woman younger than 30 in good health and CMV-seronegative. The DNA of the CDR3 is TGTGCCAGCAGCCAAACTACAGGTGTTAATGAAAAACTGTTTTTT. Its translation is CASSQTTGVNEKLFF. The complete variable domain, with remaining parts taken from reference TRBV14 and TRBJ1-4, reads EAGVTQFPSHSVIEKGQTVTLRCDPISGHDNLYWYRRVMGKEIKFLLHFVKESKQDESGMPNNRFLAERTGGTYSTLKVQPAELEDSGVYFCASSQTTGVNEKLFFGSGTQLSVL.